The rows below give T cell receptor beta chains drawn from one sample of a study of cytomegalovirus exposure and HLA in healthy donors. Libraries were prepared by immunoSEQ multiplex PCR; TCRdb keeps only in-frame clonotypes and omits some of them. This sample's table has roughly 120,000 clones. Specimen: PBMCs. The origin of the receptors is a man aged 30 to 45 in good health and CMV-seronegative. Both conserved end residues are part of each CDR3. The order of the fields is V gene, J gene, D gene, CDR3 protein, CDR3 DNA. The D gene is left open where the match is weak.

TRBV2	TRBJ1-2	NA	CATIGTPYYGYTF	TGTGCCACCATAGGGACACCATACTATGGCTACACCTTC
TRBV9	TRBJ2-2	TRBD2	CASSVEPREAGELFF	TGTGCCAGCAGCGTAGAGCCTCGGGAGGCCGGGGAGCTGTTTTTT
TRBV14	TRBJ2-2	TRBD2	CASRWTSLNTGELFF	TGTGCCAGCAGGTGGACTAGCTTAAACACCGGGGAGCTGTTTTTT
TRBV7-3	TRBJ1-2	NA	CASSALGALGYTF	TGTGCCAGCAGCGCCCTGGGGGCGCTCGGCTACACCTTC
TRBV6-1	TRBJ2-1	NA	CASSEPGAADEQFF	TGTGCCAGCAGTGAACCGGGAGCTGCGGATGAGCAGTTCTTC
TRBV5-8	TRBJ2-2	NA	CASSLWAANTGELFF	TGTGCCAGCAGCTTGTGGGCAGCGAACACCGGGGAGCTGTTTTTT
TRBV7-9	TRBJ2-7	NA	CAEPGGHEQYF	TGTGCCGAGCCCGGGGGGCACGAGCAGTACTTC
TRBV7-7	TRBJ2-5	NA	CASSLEGKGETQYF	TGTGCTAGCAGCTTAGAGGGGAAGGGAGAGACCCAGTACTTC
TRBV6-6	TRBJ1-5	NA	CASSPRTALSNQPQHF	TGTGCCAGCAGCCCCAGGACAGCTCTTAGCAATCAGCCCCAGCATTTT
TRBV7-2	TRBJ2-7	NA	CASSLDGRSIYEQYF	TGTGCCAGCAGCTTAGACGGTCGGTCGATCTACGAGCAGTACTTC
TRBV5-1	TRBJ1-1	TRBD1	CASSPDRVTEAFF	TGCGCCAGCAGCCCGGACAGGGTGACTGAAGCTTTCTTT
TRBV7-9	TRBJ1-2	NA	CASSLEGAHGYTF	TGTGCCAGCAGCTTAGAAGGGGCTCATGGCTACACCTTC
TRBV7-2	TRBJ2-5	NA	CASSIRTTRTDLRETQYF	TGTGCCAGCAGCATCCGGACTACTAGGACCGACCTCAGAGAGACCCAGTACTTC
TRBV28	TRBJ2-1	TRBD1	CASTHSGTGSYNEQFF	TGTGCCAGCACCCATTCCGGGACAGGGTCCTACAATGAGCAGTTCTTC
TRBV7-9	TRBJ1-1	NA	CASSEGGTEAFF	TGTGCCAGCAGCGAGGGGGGGACTGAAGCTTTCTTT
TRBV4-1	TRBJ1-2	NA	CASSRDTDESGYTF	TGCGCCAGCAGCCGGGACACGGACGAGTCTGGCTACACCTTC
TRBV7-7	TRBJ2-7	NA	CASSPGLAEDEQYF	TGTGCTAGCAGCCCCGGCCTAGCAGAAGACGAGCAGTACTTC
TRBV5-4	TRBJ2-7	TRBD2	CASRTSGGYEQYF	TGTGCCAGCAGGACTAGCGGGGGTTACGAGCAGTACTTC
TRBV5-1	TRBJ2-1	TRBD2	CASSTLLAGGDNEQFF	TGCGCCAGCAGCACGTTACTAGCGGGAGGGGACAATGAGCAGTTCTTC
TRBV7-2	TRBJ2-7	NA	CASSSRGGFNYEQYF	TGTGCCAGCAGCTCCCGGGGAGGATTTAACTACGAGCAGTACTTC
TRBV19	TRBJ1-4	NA	CASSISPTGSNEKLFF	TGTGCCAGTAGTATCTCCCCGACAGGATCTAATGAAAAACTGTTTTTT
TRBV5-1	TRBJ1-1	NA	CASSLEDSLNTEAFF	TGCGCCAGCAGCTTGGAAGACAGCTTGAACACTGAAGCTTTCTTT
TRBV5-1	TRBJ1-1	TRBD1	CASSPQPTGPEAFF	TGCGCCAGCAGCCCCCAACCGACAGGGCCTGAAGCTTTCTTT
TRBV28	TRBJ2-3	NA	CASSTTSTDTQYF	TGTGCCAGCAGTACTACGAGCACAGATACGCAGTATTTT
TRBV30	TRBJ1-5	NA	CAWSVRGDQPQHF	TGTGCCTGGAGTGTACGGGGGGATCAGCCCCAGCATTTT
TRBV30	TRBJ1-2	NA	CAWRVSWGYTF	TGTGCCTGGAGAGTTAGCTGGGGCTACACCTTC
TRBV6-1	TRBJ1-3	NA	CASSEAIYPSSSGNTIYF	TGTGCCAGCAGTGAAGCGATCTATCCTTCCTCTTCTGGAAACACCATATATTTT